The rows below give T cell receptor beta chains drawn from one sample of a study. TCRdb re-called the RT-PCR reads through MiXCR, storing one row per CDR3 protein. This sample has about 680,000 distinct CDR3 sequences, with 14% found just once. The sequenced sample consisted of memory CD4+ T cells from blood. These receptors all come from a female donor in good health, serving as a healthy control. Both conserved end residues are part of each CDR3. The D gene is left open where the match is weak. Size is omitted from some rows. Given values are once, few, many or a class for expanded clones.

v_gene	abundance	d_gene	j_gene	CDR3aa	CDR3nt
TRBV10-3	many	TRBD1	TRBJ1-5	CAISRTGENQPQHF	TGTGCCATCAGCAGGACAGGGGAGAATCAGCCCCAGCATTTT
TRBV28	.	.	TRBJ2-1	CASQPSTYNEQFF	TGTGCCAGCCAACCCTCGACATACAATGAGCAGTTCTTC
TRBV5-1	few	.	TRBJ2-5	CASSLGIQGGQETQYF	TGCGCCAGCAGCTTGGGTATACAGGGAGGACAAGAGACCCAGTACTTC
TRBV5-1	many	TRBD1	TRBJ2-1	CASSRTGNDEQFF	TGCGCCAGCAGCCGGACAGGGAATGATGAGCAGTTCTTC
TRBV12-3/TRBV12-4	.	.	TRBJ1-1	CASSFTGRWNTEAFF	TGTGCCAGCAGTTTTACAGGGAGGTGGAACACTGAAGCTTTCTTT
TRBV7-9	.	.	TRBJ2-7	CASSLIGGTSYEQYF	TGTGCCAGCAGCTTAATCGGGGGAACCTCCTACGAGCAGTACTTC
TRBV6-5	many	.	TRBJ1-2	CASSYDGLYGYTF	TGTGCCAGCAGTTATGACGGATTATATGGCTACACCTTC
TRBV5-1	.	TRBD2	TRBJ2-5	CASSLAGLAGLTQETQYF	TGCGCCAGCAGCTTGGCGGGACTAGCGGGATTAACCCAAGAGACCCAGTACTTC
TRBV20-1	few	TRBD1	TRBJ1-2	CSARDRGTVDYGYTF	TGCAGTGCTAGAGACCGCGGGACAGTCGACTATGGCTACACCTTC
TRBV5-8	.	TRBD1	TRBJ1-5	CASSLLQGAHVDQPQHF	TGTGCCAGCAGCTTGCTACAGGGGGCGCATGTCGATCAGCCCCAGCATTTT
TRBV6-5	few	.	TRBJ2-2	CASSYSGYLSGTGELFF	TGTGCCAGCAGTTACTCAGGGTATCTGTCGGGGACCGGGGAGCTGTTTTTT
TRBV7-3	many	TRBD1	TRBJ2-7	CASSLQAGQGVYEQYF	TGTGCCAGCAGCTTACAGGCGGGACAGGGGGTCTACGAGCAGTACTTC
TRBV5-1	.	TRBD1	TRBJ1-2	CASSLGDRGGYGYTF	TGCGCCAGCAGCTTGGGAGACAGGGGAGGCTATGGCTACACCTTC
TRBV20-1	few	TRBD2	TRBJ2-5	CSARVLGEGETQYF	TGCAGTGCTAGAGTTTTAGGGGAGGGGGAGACCCAGTACTTC
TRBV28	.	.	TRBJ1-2	CASSLSQGHRRGYTF	TGTGCCAGCAGTTTATCCCAAGGGCACCGTCGGGGCTACACCTTC
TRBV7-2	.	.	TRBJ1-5	CASSFSPDLMGNQPQHF	TGTGCCAGCAGCTTCAGTCCGGACCTGATGGGTAATCAGCCCCAGCATTTT
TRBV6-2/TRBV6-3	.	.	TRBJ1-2	CASRMDSLTYGYTF	TGTGCCAGCAGGATGGACAGTTTGACCTATGGCTACACCTTC
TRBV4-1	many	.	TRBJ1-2	CASSRLGDTNGYTF	TGCGCCAGCAGCCGTCTTGGGGATACTAACGGCTACACCTTC
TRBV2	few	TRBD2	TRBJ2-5	CASSSGSGAETQYF	TGTGCCAGCAGTAGCGGGAGTGGGGCGGAGACCCAGTACTTC
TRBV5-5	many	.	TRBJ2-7	CASSSRLGDEQYF	TGTGCCAGCAGCTCGAGGTTAGGGGACGAGCAGTACTTC
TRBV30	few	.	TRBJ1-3	CAWSLGARIGNTIYF	TGTGCCTGGAGTCTTGGGGCCAGGATTGGAAACACCATATATTTT
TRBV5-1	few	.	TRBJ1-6	CASSLGAGGNNSPLHF	TGCGCCAGCTCATTGGGGGCCGGGGGCAATAATTCACCCCTCCACTTT
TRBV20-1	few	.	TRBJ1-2	CSARTHWGGGYGYTF	TGCAGTGCTAGGACACATTGGGGAGGAGGCTATGGCTACACCTTC
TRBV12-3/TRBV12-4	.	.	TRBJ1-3	CASSLENTIYF	TGTGCCAGCAGTTTAGAAAACACCATATATTTT
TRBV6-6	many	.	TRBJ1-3	CASSRGSSGNTIYF	TGTGCCAGCAGTCGAGGGAGCTCTGGAAACACCATATATTTT
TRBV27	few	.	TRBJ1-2	CASSLTAGAGYTF	TGTGCCAGCAGTTTAACGGCGGGAGCTGGCTACACCTTC
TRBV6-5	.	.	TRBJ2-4	CASSNGGLGNIQYF	TGTGCCAGCAGTAACGGGGGTTTGGGAAACATTCAGTACTTC
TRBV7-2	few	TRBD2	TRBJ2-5	CASSSLGLAYSETQYF	TGTGCCAGCAGTTCCCTCGGACTAGCGTATTCCGAGACCCAGTACTTC
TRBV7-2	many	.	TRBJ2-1	CASSAHPGDEQFF	TGTGCCAGCAGCGCACACCCGGGGGATGAGCAGTTCTTC
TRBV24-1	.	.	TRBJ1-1	CATSDVMNTEAFF	TGTGCCACCAGTGATGTCATGAACACTGAAGCTTTCTTT